The T cell receptor (beta chain) under discussion was sequenced for a study of blood T cell repertoires in COVID-19. Original processing methods: Nucleated cell number was recorded as an estimate derived from reference gene primer amplification. Generated by immunoSEQ multiplex PCR, the TCRdb table keeps only in-frame clones and is missing some. V and J calls and clone size are copied from that table; D and trimming were computed from the DNA. The repertoire holds roughly 88,000 clones, with 55% to 80% as singletons. This CDR3 has 16 amino acids. Trimming pared 0 bases from V and 1 base from J, leaving 11 bases between. Germline CDR1 reads LGHNA; CDR2 reads YSLEER.

The chain employs TRBV4-3 and TRBJ2-3; maybe TRBD2 (6 bases). Sequencing input: peripheral blood. The sequence was collected from a woman aged 55-70 years in a cohort sampled during active or convalescent COVID-19. The CDR3 reads CASSQDWRGGTDTQYF. In DNA, the CDR3 is TGCGCCAGCAGCCAAGATTGGAGGGGCGGCACAGATACGCAGTATTTT.